This TCR beta chain was captured in a study of T cells in Graves' hyperthyroidism and ophthalmopathy. Authors of the study amplified TCR beta CDR3 regions from RNA transcripts. The HTBI primer set served for first-round RT-PCR of the TCR CDR3. TCRdb reprocessed the multiplex PCR reads with MiXCR, giving one entry per CDR3 protein. The data contain approximately 610,000 distinct CDR3 sequences, roughly 14% of them singletons. This clonotype was detected ten times or more. The CDR3 extends over 12 amino acids. V lost 7 bases and J 8 bases, leaving 12 bases between the germline ends. CDR1 is MNHNS and CDR2 is SASEGT in the germline V gene.

The material sequenced was blood. The TCR was taken from a woman aged 40 to 50 with Graves' ophthalmopathy. The chain links TRBV6-1 to TRBJ1-5; TRBD1 is a possible D gene (6 bases). CDR3 residues: CASTNQGKPQHF. CDR3 coding DNA: TGTGCCAGCACCAACCAGGGGAAGCCCCAGCATTTT.